This TCR beta chain was found in a study of cytomegalovirus exposure and HLA in healthy donors. The study, taken as a whole, reports: Other equally common chains were less clonally expanded than HLA-associated TCR beta chains, a later analysis showed. A later analysis reportedly found that, within productive TCRs, an Asian-associated ancestry cluster had fewer N-insertions than the mean observed across the roughly 730 donors. The study assumed roughly uniform donor sequencing depth for presence/absence analyses.

Germline CDR1 reads KGHSH; CDR2 reads LQKENI. Trimming removed 8 bases from V and 10 bases from J; junction bases left unmatched: 12. This CDR3 is 14 amino acids long. To note about this clone: Its antigen is currently unknown.

The study ran its PCR with 60 Vbeta and 13 Jbeta primers. Generated by immunoSEQ multiplex PCR, the TCRdb table keeps only in-frame clones and is missing some. The sample table includes 150,000 to 200,000 clones. The sample comprised PBMCs. The V gene is TRBV18, the J gene TRBJ2-2, with 8 bases matching TRBD1. The clonotype was recovered from a man aged 25-45 years in good health and CMV-seronegative. CDR3 in amino acids: CASRTGTRSLELFF. In DNA, the CDR3 is TGTGCCAGCAGGACAGGGACCCGATCTTTGGAGCTGTTTTTT. The full variable domain, its missing parts supplied by reference TRBV18 and TRBJ2-2, is NAGVMQNPRHLVRRRGQEARLRCSPMKGHSHVYWYRQLPEEGLKFMVYLQKENIIDESGMPKERFSAEFPKEGPSILRIQQVVRGDSAAYFCASRTGTRSLELFFGEGSRLTVL.